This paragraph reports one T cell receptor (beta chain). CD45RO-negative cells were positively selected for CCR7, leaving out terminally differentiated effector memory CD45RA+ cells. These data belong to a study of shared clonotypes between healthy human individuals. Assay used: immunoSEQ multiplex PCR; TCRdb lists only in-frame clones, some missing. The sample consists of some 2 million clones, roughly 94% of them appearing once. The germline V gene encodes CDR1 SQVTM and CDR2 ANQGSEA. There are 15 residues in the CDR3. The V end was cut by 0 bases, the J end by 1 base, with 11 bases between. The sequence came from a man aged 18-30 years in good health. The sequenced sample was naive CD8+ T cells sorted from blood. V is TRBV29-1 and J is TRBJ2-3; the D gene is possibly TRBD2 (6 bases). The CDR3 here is CSVEERGWGTDTQYF. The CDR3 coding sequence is TGCAGCGTTGAAGAGCGGGGATGGGGCACAGATACGCAGTATTTT.